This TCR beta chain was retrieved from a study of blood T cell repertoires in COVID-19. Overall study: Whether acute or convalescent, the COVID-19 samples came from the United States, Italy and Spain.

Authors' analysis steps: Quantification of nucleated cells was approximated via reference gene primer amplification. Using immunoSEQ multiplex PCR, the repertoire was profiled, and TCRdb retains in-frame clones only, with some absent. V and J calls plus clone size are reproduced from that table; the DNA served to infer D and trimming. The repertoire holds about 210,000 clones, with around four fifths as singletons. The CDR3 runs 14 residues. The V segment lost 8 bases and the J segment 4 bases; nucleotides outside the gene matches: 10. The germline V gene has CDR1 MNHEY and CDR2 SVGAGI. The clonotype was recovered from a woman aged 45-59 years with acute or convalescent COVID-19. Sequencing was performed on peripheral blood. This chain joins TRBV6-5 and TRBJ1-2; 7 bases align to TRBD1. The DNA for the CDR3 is TGTGCCAGCGCGAACAGGGGTTCGAGCTATGGCTACACCTTC. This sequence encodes CASANRGSSYGYTF.